The present T cell receptor beta chain was sequenced within a study of T cells in Graves' hyperthyroidism and ophthalmopathy. On the study more broadly: At initial diagnosis, before any treatment had begun, peripheral blood was obtained. The study, taken as a whole, reports: Through a model of 13 V-J features, ophthalmopathy was separated from stable hyperthyroidism. Among thyroid clonotypes expanded above 0.001, most also appeared in blood.

As concerns this clonotype: The antigen is not known.

PBMCs were obtained from about 9.9 ml fresh peripheral blood. Amplified TCR beta CDR3 regions derived from RNA transcripts. The TCR CDR3 was amplified in a first-round RT-PCR using the HTBI primer set. TCRdb re-called the multiplex PCR reads with MiXCR, one entry per CDR3 protein. This table has approximately 600,000 distinct CDR3 sequences, roughly 17% appearing once. Source material: blood. This TCR came from a young woman with Graves' hyperthyroidism.

CDR3 sequence reads: CATSRESTSGRTDTQYF. The CDR3 DNA follows: TGTGCCACCAGCAGAGAATCGACTAGCGGGAGAACAGATACGCAGTATTTT. This sequence joins TRBV15 and TRBJ2-3; the match to TRBD2 covers 12 bases. Germline-derived CDR1 and CDR2 are LNHNV and YYDKDF (reference sequence). CDR3 length: 17 amino acids. J was trimmed by 3 bases and V by 0 bases; bases with no gene match: 4.